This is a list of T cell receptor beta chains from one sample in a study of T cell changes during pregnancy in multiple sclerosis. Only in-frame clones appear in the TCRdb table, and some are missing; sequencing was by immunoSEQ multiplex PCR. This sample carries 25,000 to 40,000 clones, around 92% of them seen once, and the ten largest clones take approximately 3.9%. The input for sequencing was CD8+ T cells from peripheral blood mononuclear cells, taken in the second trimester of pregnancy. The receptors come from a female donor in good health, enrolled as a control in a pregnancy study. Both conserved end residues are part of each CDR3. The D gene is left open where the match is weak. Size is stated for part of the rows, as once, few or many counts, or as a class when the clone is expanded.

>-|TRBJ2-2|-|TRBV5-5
CASSLSGTGELFF
TGTGCCAGCAGCCTCAGCGGCACCGGGGAGCTGTTTTTT
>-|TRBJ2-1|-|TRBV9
CASSGPFPEQFF
TGTGCCAGCAGCGGTCCCTTTCCTGAGCAGTTCTTC
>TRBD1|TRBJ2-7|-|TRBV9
CASSVTGTGVREQYF
TGTGCCAGCAGCGTTACCGGGACAGGGGTGAGGGAGCAGTACTTC
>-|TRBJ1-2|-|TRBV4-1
CASSHDRGGSSGYTF
TGCGCCAGCAGCCATGATCGAGGAGGGTCTAGCGGCTACACCTTC
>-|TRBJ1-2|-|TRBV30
CAWSLGRGYTF
TGTGCCTGGAGCCTGGGGAGAGGCTACACCTTC
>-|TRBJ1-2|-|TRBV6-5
CASSYWPGEDGYTF
TGTGCCAGCAGTTACTGGCCAGGGGAAGATGGCTACACCTTC
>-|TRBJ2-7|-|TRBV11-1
CASSLGSGSEQYF
TGTGCCAGCAGCTTAGGATCGGGGAGCGAGCAGTACTTC
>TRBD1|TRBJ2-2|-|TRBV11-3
CASTRTGDLNTGELFF
TGTGCCAGCACAAGAACAGGGGATTTGAACACCGGGGAGCTGTTTTTT
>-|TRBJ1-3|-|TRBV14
CASSIMRGSGNTIYF
TGTGCCAGCAGCATCATGCGAGGGTCTGGAAACACCATATATTTT
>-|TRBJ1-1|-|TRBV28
CASRRGSEAFF
TGTGCCAGCAGGCGGGGGTCTGAAGCTTTCTTT
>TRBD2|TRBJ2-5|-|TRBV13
CASSLDREGETQYF
TGTGCCAGCAGCTTAGACCGGGAGGGGGAGACCCAGTACTTC
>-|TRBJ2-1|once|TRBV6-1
CASSEGLASYNEQFF
TGTGCCAGCAGTGAAGGGCTCGCCTCCTACAATGAGCAGTTCTTC